A selection of T cell receptor beta chains follows, all from one sample in a study of STAT5B mutations in CD4+ large granular lymphocyte leukemia. The method was immunoSEQ multiplex PCR; TCRdb's version includes in-frame clones alone and lacks a portion of them. The sample gives several thousand clones, over 70% of which show up once; around 64% is in the top ten. Source material: PBMCs. The receptors derive from an older woman with CD4+ T-cell large granular lymphocyte leukemia. Each CDR3 is given with its conserved first and last residue. D genes are given only for firm matches. A clone size is listed for some rows: how often the clone was seen (once, few, many), or a class if it is expanded.

D	size	V	J	DNA	CDR3
.	.	TRBV18	TRBJ1-2	TGTGCCAGCGCAGGACAGACGACTGATTATGGCTACACCTTC	CASAGQTTDYGYTF
TRBD1	few	TRBV12-5	TRBJ1-1	TGTGCTAGTGTTCCGGACAGGGCGTGGACTGAAGCTTTCTTT	CASVPDRAWTEAFF
TRBD2	once	TRBV5-1	TRBJ2-7	TGCGCCAGCAGCCCGGGGGGATTGGCCTACGAGCAGTACTTC	CASSPGGLAYEQYF
.	.	TRBV6-6	TRBJ1-2	TGTGCCAGCAGTCTCCAGGGGAGTACCCGGTATGGCTACACCTTC	CASSLQGSTRYGYTF
.	once	TRBV30	TRBJ2-1	TGTGCCTGGAGTTGGCTAGACAATGAGCAGTTCTTC	CAWSWLDNEQFF
.	few	TRBV5-4	TRBJ1-1	TGTGCCAGCAGTTACACAAGGAACACTGAAGCTTTCTTT	CASSYTRNTEAFF
.	.	TRBV2	TRBJ2-7	TGTGCCAGCAGAAAAGGCGGATCCTACGAGCAGTACTTC	CASRKGGSYEQYF
.	.	TRBV4-3	TRBJ2-1	TGCGCCAGCAGCCTAGGCCCGAGACCCTACAATGAGCAGTTCTTC	CASSLGPRPYNEQFF
.	.	TRBV27	TRBJ1-1	TGTGCCAGCAGTACCACAGGGAACGAAGCTTTCTTT	CASSTTGNEAFF
TRBD1	few	TRBV6-1	TRBJ1-1	TGTGCCAGCAACAGGGGGGACACTGAAGCTTTCTTT	CASNRGDTEAFF
TRBD2	.	TRBV5-5	TRBJ2-3	TGTGCCAGCAGCTTGGTAGCGGGAGGGACAGATACGCAGTATTTT	CASSLVAGGTDTQYF
TRBD1	.	TRBV19	TRBJ1-4	TGTGCCAGTAGTATAGGATCCAGGGGGCGCGGTGAAAAACTGTTTTTT	CASSIGSRGRGEKLFF
.	.	TRBV5-4	TRBJ1-2	TGTGCCAGCAGCCCCCCACAGGTTTGGGGAGGCTACACCTTC	CASSPPQVWGGYTF
TRBD2	.	TRBV30	TRBJ2-3	TGTGCCTGGAGGGGCGGGGGGTTAGGAGATACGCAGTATTTT	CAWRGGGLGDTQYF
.	.	TRBV7-8	TRBJ1-5	TGTGCCAGCAGCCCTAGAGGGGGAGGTCAGCCCCAGCATTTT	CASSPRGGGQPQHF
.	few	TRBV25-1	TRBJ1-2	TGTGCCAGCAGTGAATCAGGGAGCTATGGCTACACCTTC	CASSESGSYGYTF
.	once	TRBV7-2	TRBJ1-4	TGTGCCAGCAGCTTAGTTCCAGCCTTTAGAGAAAAACTGTTTTTT	CASSLVPAFREKLFF
.	.	TRBV6-6	TRBJ1-2	TGTGCCAGCAGTACATACTATGGCTACACCTTC	CASSTYYGYTF
TRBD2	.	TRBV5-4	TRBJ2-1	TGTGCCAGCAGCTTGGGACTAGCCGCCTTGTTCTTC	CASSLGLAALFF
TRBD2	.	TRBV28	TRBJ2-5	TGTGCCAGCAGTAGGCGGGGTAGCGGGGGTGCCTCACGGGAGACCCAGTACTTC	CASSRRGSGGASRETQYF
TRBD1	.	TRBV27	TRBJ1-2	TGTGCCAGCAGCTACCGACAGGGCAACTATGGCTACACCTTC	CASSYRQGNYGYTF
.	.	TRBV30	TRBJ1-2	TGTGCCTGGCAGACAGCCAAAATCTATGGCTACACCTTC	CAWQTAKIYGYTF
TRBD1	.	TRBV5-1	TRBJ2-5	TGCGCCAGCAGCTCGATGGGACAGCAAAGGGAGACCCAGTACTTC	CASSSMGQQRETQYF
.	.	TRBV4-2	TRBJ2-7	TGTGCCAGCAGCCAAGCCGGCGAGCGGGCCGAGCAGTACTTC	CASSQAGERAEQYF
TRBD1	.	TRBV14	TRBJ2-1	TGTGCCAGCAGCCAAGCGACCGGGACAGGGAGGTTGAATGAGCAGTTCTTC	CASSQATGTGRLNEQFF
TRBD1	.	TRBV10-3	TRBJ2-7	TGTGCCATCACTGACAGGGGAGAGTTCTACGAGCAGTACTTC	CAITDRGEFYEQYF
.	.	TRBV15	TRBJ2-5	TGTGCCACCAGCACAGGCCTGACAGTTGGAGAGACCCAGTACTTC	CATSTGLTVGETQYF
.	.	TRBV29-1	TRBJ2-7	TGCAGCGTTGTCGGGGGCCAAAGCGCCTACGAGCAGTACTTC	CSVVGGQSAYEQYF
.	.	TRBV5-1	TRBJ1-2	TGCGCCAGCAGCGACGACTATGGCTACACCTTC	CASSDDYGYTF
.	few	TRBV15	TRBJ1-1	TGTGCCACCACCGGGACAATCATGAACACTGAAGCTTTCTTT	CATTGTIMNTEAFF
.	.	TRBV15	TRBJ1-5	TGTGCCACCAGCCGAGGGGAGACGAGCAATCAGCCCCAGCATTTT	CATSRGETSNQPQHF
TRBD2	few	TRBV19	TRBJ2-2	TGTGCCAGTAGTGGTAGACTAGCGAAGAACACCGGGGAGCTGTTTTTT	CASSGRLAKNTGELFF
TRBD2	.	TRBV28	TRBJ2-7	TGTGCCAGCAGTCACCAAGGGCGGGGGGTCTACGAGCAGTACTTC	CASSHQGRGVYEQYF
TRBD1	.	TRBV19	TRBJ2-2	TGTGCCAGTAGTATAGATCTAGAGACAGGGCAATACACCGGGGAGCTGTTTTTT	CASSIDLETGQYTGELFF
.	.	TRBV30	TRBJ1-4	TGTGCCTGGAGTGTAACGGGGCTATTTAATGAAAAACTGTTTTTT	CAWSVTGLFNEKLFF
.	few	TRBV14	TRBJ1-1	TGTGCCAGCACCCGGCGCTGGAACACTGAAGCTTTCTTT	CASTRRWNTEAFF
.	.	TRBV4-3	TRBJ2-2	TGCGCCAGCAGCCAAGTTCCAAGGTTAGCCGGGGAGCTGTTTTTT	CASSQVPRLAGELFF
.	.	TRBV11-3	TRBJ2-1	TGTGCCAGCACCGCGGGTGAGCAGTTCTTC	CASTAGEQFF
TRBD1	.	TRBV28	TRBJ1-4	TGTGCCAGCAGTTTAGTGGGACAGACTAATGAAAAACTGTTTTTT	CASSLVGQTNEKLFF
.	once	TRBV5-4	TRBJ2-5	TGTGCCAGCAGCTTGAAGGCAGGGCCAGAGACCCAGTACTTC	CASSLKAGPETQYF
.	.	TRBV9	TRBJ1-5	TGTGCCAGCAGCGTAGACGGGGGTAGGGGCAATCAGCCCCAGCATTTT	CASSVDGGRGNQPQHF
.	.	TRBV7-2	TRBJ2-3	TGTGCCAGCAGCTTGGACCACCGACAAGATACGCAGTATTTT	CASSLDHRQDTQYF
.	.	TRBV5-1	TRBJ2-5	TGCGCCAGCAGCAGGACAGAACAAGAGACCCAGTACTTC	CASSRTEQETQYF
.	.	TRBV6-6	TRBJ2-1	TGTGCCAGCAGTTACCGGGGCGATGAGCAGTTCTTC	CASSYRGDEQFF
.	once	TRBV11-3	TRBJ1-1	TGTGCCAGCAGCTTAGAGAAGGGCCTAGGGGCTTTCTTT	CASSLEKGLGAFF
TRBD1	.	TRBV7-2	TRBJ2-7	TGTGCCAGCAGCTCCACAGGGGTCTCCTACGAGCAGTACTTC	CASSSTGVSYEQYF
.	once	TRBV5-3	TRBJ2-7	TGTGCCAGAAGCGCCGGACTTTTGGGCTACGAGCAGTACTTC	CARSAGLLGYEQYF